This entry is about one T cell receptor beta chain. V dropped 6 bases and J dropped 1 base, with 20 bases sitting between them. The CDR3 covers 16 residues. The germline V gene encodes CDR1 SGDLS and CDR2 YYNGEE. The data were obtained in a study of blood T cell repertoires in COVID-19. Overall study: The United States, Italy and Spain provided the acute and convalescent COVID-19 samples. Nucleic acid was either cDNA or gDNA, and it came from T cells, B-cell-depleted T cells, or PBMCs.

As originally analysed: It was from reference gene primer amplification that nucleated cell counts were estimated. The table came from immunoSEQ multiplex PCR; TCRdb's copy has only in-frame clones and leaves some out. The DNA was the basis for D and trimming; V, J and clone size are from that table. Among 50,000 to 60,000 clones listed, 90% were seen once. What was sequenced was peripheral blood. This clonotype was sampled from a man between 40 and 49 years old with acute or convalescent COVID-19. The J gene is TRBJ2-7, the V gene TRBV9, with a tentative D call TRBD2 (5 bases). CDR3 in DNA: TGTGCCAGCAAAACCTCCCTCGGACTTCTATCCTACGAGCAGTACTTC. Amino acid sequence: CASKTSLGLLSYEQYF.